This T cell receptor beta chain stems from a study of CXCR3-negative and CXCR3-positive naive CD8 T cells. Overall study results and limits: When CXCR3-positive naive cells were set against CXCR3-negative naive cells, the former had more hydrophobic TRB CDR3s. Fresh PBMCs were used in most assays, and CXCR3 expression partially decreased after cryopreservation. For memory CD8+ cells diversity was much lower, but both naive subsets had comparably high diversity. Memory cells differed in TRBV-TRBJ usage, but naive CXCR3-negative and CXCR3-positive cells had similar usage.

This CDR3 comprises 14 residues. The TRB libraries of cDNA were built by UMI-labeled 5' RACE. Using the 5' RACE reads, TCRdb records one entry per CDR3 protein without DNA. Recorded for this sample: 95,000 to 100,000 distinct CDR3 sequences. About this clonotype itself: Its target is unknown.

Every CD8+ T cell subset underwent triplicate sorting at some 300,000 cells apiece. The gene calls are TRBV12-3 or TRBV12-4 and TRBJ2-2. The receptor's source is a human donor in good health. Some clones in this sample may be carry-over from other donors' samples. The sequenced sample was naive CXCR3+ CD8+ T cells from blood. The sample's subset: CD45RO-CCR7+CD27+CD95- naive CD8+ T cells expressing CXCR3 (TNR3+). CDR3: CASSLSLGTGELFF.